Given below is one TCR beta chain in context. Its binding antigen is unknown. No qualities accompany the bases; no much larger clone lies one base away. The immunoSEQ Assay, a bias-controlled multiplex PCR, was used to amplify TCRbeta CDR3 regions from genomic DNA. The paper's processing steps were these. Within the assay, amplification of reference gene primers was used to estimate how many nucleated cells each sample contained. Sequence reads were collapsed and filtered to measure the absolute abundance of every unique TCRbeta CDR3 rearrangement. For each sample, productive Simpson clonality was calculated as the square root of Simpson's diversity index across productive rearrangements. Here the immuneACCESS table is served through TCRdb, limited to in-frame sequences with V and J called. Missing clones are a known gap in these copies; in checked studies unresolved V genes cover under half, and the rest lacks a known reason. That table is the source of V, J and clone size, and D and trimming were worked out from the DNA. Here the sample has a few hundred thousand clones; around 83% occur a single time. The leading ten clones occupy approximately 1.8% of the sample.

Measured from the cysteine to the phenylalanine, the CDR3 is 15 residues long. Only CDR3 DNA is held: 45 bases, read in frame from base 1. V is trimmed back by 4 bases and J by 7 bases, and the junction contains 6 bases that no gene match accounts for. Reading the germline V gene gives CDR1 SQVTM and CDR2 ANQGSEA. These data come from a study of blood T cell repertoires in COVID-19 (dated by TCRdb to 2019 to 2021). Some background on the complete study: Samples covering the acute and convalescent phases of COVID-19 were provided by collaborators in the United States, Italy and Spain. The repertoires were released in a freely available public database meant as a resource for research on the immune response to SARS-CoV-2. A de-identified subject ID, COVID-19 status, age in years and sex were almost always included in the sample metadata. Samples came from the ongoing ImmuneRACE study (first 160 participants) plus 1,254 subjects from 6 global collaborators. The dataset comprised deeply sampled blood TCRbeta repertoires from subjects exposed to, actively infected with, or recovered from COVID-19. HLA class I and class II types, where available, came from metadata supplied by the sample provider rather than from assay-based typing. The material from the prospective study consisted of cDNA or gDNA derived from T cells, B-cell-depleted T cells, or PBMCs.

Samples from volunteer blood donors who had recovered from COVID-19 were contributed by a second Seattle source. The collaborating institutions used their own protocols to collect whole blood in K2EDTA tubes. For TCRbeta analysis, collaborators shipped samples in one of three forms: frozen whole blood, isolated PBMCs, or DNA extracted from either of those sample types. Overall study results and their limits: Clinical and demographic metadata were provided uncurated, with the amount varying by source and participant.

The sequenced sample consisted of peripheral blood. This receptor chain uses TRBV29-1 and TRBJ2-2, with 13 bases aligning to TRBD2. This sequence originates from a man aged 30-40 years who had recovered from COVID-19. The base sequence is TGCAGCGTTGGAAAGACTAGCGGGGGGTACGGGGAGCTGTTTTTT. Its protein is CSVGKTSGGYGELFF.